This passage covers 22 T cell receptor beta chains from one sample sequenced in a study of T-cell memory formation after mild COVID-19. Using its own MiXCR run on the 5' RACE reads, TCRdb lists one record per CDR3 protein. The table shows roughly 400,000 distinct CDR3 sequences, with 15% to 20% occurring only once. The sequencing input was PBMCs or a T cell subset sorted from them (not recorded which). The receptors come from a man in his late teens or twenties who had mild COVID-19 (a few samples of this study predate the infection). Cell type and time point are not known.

This CDR3 is CASRAGGGWETQYF. In DNA, the CDR3 is TGTGCCAGCAGGGCCGGGGGTGGATGGGAGACCCAGTACTTC. The chain has TRBV5-6 and TRBJ2-5; perhaps TRBD2 as D (6 bases). The CDR3 contains 14 residues. The germline CDR1 and CDR2 sequences are SGHDT and YYEEEE. Trimming shortened V by 5 bases and J by 5 bases, and 16 bases separated the two germline ends.

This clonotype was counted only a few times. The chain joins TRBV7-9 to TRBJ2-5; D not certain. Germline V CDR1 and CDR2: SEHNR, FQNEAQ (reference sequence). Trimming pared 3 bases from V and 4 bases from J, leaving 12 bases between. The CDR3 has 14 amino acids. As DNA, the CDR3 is TGTGCCAGCAGCTTTATTTCCGGACGAGAGACCCAGTACTTC. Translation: CASSFISGRETQYF.

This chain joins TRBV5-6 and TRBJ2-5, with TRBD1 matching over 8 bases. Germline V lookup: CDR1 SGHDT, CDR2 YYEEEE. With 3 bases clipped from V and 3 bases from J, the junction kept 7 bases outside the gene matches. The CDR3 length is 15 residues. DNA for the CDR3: TGTGCCAGCAGCTACTGGGACAGGAGTAAAGAGACCCAGTACTTC. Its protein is CASSYWDRSKETQYF.

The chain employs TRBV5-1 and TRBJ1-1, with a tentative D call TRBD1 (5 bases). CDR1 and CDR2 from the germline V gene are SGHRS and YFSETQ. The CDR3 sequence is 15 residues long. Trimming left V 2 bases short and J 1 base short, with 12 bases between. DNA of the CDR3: TGCGCCAGCAGCTTTTCCGGGACGAGGAACACTGAAGCTTTCTTT. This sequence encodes CASSFSGTRNTEAFF.

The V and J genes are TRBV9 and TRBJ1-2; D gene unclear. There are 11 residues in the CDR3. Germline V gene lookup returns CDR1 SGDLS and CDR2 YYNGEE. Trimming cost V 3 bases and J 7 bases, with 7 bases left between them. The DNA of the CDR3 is TGTGCCAGCAGCGAGCCGGGTGGCTACACCTTC. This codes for CASSEPGGYTF. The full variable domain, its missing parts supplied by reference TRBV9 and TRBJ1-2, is DSGVTQTPKHLITATGQRVTLRCSPRSGDLSVYWYQQSLDQGLQFLIQYYNGEERAKGNILERFSAQQFPDLHSELNLSSLELGDSALYFCASSEPGGYTFGSGTRLTVV.

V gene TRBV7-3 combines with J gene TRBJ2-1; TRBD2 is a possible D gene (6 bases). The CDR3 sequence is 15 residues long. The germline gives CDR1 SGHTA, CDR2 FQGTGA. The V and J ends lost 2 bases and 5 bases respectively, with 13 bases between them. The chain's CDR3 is CASSLSGDRNNEQFF. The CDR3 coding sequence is TGTGCCAGCAGCTTATCGGGGGATAGGAACAATGAGCAGTTCTTC.

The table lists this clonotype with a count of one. The DNA of the CDR3 is TGTGCCAGCAGCCCCCGAGGGACCCGAGAGCAGTACTTC. This codes for CASSPRGTREQYF. The V gene is TRBV9, the J gene TRBJ2-7; D might be TRBD1 or TRBD2, each matching 5 bases. This CDR3 region has 13 residues. Germline CDR1 reads SGDLS; CDR2 reads YYNGEE. The ends were cut back, 4 bases at V and 7 bases at J, with 15 bases in the middle.

CDR3 region: CASSQEIREGQPQHF. For the CDR3, the DNA is TGTGCCAGCAGCCAAGAAATTAGGGAGGGTCAGCCCCAGCATTTT. J is TRBJ1-5 and V is TRBV3-2. TRBV3-2 is a known pseudogene. The CDR3 is 15 amino acids.

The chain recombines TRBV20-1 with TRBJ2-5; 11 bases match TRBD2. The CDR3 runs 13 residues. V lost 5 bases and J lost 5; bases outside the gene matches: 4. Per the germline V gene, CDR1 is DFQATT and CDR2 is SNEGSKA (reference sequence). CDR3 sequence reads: CSAVGLAVETQYF. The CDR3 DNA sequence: TGCAGTGCTGTGGGACTAGCGGTGGAGACCCAGTACTTC.

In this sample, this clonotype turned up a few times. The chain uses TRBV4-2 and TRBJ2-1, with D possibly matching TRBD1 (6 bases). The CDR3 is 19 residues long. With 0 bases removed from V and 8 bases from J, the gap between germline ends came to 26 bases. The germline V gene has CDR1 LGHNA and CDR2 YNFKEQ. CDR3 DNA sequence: TGTGCCAGCAGCCAAGATACCACCAGGACAGTGGGAATGGCACATGAGCAGTTCTTC. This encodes CASSQDTTRTVGMAHEQFF.

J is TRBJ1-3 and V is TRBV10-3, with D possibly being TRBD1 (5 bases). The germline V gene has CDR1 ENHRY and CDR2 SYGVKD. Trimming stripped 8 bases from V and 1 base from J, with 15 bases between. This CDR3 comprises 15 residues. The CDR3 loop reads CAISQGGISGNTIYF. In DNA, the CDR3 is TGTGCCATCTCCCAGGGCGGGATATCTGGAAACACCATATATTTT.

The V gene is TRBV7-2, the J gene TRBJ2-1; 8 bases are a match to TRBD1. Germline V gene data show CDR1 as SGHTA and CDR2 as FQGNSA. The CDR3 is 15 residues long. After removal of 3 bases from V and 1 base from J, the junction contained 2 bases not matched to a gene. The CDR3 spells CASSFRQGSYNEQFF. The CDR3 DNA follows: TGTGCCAGCAGCTTTCGACAGGGGTCCTACAATGAGCAGTTCTTC.

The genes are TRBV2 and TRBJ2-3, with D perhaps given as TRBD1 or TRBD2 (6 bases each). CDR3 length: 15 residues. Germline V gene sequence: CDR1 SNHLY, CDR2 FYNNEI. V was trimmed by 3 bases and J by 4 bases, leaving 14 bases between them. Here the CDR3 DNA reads TGTGCCAGCAGTGAGGGGGGACAAGGCGCAGATACGCAGTATTTT. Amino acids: CASSEGGQGADTQYF.

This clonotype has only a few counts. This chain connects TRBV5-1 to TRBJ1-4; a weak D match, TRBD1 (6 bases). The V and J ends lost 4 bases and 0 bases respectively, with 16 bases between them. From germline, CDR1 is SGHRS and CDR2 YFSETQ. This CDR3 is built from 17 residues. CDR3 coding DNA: TGCGCCAGCAGCCCCACACCAGGGGCAGCAACTAATGAAAAACTGTTTTTT. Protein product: CASSPTPGAATNEKLFF.

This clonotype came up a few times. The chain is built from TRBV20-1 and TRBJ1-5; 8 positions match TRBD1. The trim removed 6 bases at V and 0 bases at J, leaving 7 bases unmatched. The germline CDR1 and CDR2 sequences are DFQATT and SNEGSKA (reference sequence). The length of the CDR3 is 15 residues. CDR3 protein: CSASDRAYSNQPQHF. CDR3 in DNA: TGCAGTGCCTCGGACAGGGCTTATAGCAATCAGCCCCAGCATTTT.

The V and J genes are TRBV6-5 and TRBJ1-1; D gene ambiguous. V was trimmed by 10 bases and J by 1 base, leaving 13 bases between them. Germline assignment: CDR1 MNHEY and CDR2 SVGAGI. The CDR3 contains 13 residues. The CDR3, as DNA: TGTGCCACCGCCATACCAGGGAACACTGAAGCTTTCTTT. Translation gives CATAIPGNTEAFF.

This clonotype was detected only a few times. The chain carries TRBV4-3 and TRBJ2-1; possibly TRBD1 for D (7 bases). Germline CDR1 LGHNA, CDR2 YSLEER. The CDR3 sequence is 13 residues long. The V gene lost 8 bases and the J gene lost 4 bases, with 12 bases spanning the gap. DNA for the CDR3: TGCGCCAGCCAGGGGGGCAAGTACAATGAGCAGTTCTTC. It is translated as CASQGGKYNEQFF.

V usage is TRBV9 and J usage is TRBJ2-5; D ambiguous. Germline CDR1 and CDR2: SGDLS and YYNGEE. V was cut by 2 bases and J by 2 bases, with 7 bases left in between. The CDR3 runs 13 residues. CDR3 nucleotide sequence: TGTGCCAGCAGCGTGTCAAATCAAGAGACCCAGTACTTC. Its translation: CASSVSNQETQYF. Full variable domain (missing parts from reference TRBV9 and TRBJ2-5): DSGVTQTPKHLITATGQRVTLRCSPRSGDLSVYWYQQSLDQGLQFLIQYYNGEERAKGNILERFSAQQFPDLHSELNLSSLELGDSALYFCASSVSNQETQYFGPGTRLLVL.

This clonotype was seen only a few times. CDR3 region: CSATAGAVTDTQYF. DNA of the CDR3: TGCAGTGCAACAGCAGGGGCCGTCACAGATACGCAGTATTTT. The genes are TRBV20-1 and TRBJ2-3, with D possibly being TRBD1 (6 bases). The V gene's germline CDR1 is DFQATT and CDR2 SNEGSKA (reference sequence). The CDR3 consists of 14 residues. Trimming removed 6 bases at V and 2 bases at J, with 15 bases between.

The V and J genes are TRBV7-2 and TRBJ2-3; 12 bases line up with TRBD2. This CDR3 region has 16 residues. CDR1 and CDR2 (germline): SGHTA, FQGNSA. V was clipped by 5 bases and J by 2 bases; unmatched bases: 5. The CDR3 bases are TGTGCCAGCAGCCTCGCTAGCGGGGGGGCCACAGATACGCAGTATTTT. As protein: CASSLASGGATDTQYF. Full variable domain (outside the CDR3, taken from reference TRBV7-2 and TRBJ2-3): GAGVSQSPSNKVTEKGKDVELRCDPISGHTALYWYRQSLGQGLEFLIYFQGNSAPDKSGLPSDRFSAERTGGSVSTLTIQRTQQEDSAVYLCASSLASGGATDTQYFGPGTRLTVL.

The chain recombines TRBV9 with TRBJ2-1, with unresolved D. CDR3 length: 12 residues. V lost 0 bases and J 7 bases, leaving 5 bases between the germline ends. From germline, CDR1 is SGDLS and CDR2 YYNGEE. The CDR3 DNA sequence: TGTGCCAGCAGCGTAGTAGCAAATGAGCAGTTCTTC. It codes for CASSVVANEQFF.

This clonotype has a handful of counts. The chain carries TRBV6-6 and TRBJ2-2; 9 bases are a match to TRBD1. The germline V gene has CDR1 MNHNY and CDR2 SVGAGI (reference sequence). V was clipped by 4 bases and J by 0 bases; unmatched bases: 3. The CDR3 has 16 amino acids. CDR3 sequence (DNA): TGTGCCAGCAGTTCCCGGGACAGGGCGAACACCGGGGAGCTGTTTTTT. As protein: CASSSRDRANTGELFF.